This T cell receptor beta chain was recorded in a study of shared clonotypes between healthy human individuals. Terminally differentiated effector memory CD45RA+ cells were left out of the naive CD8 fraction, which was CD45RO-negative and positively selected for CCR7. Assay: immunoSEQ multiplex PCR; the TCRdb copy retains only in-frame clones and omits some. The sample has about 2 million clones; roughly 94% are singletons. The CDR3 length is 13 residues. Trimming took off 4 bases at V and 6 bases at J, with 15 bases between the two ends. Germline assignment: CDR1 SQVTM and CDR2 ANQGSEA. Sample: naive CD8+ T cells sorted from blood. The genes are TRBV29-1 and TRBJ1-1; no reliable D call. The receptor was derived from a young man in good health. DNA for the CDR3: TGCAGCGTTGGTACCACGATCTGGCCTGAAGCTTTCTTT. Amino acid sequence: CSVGTTIWPEAFF.